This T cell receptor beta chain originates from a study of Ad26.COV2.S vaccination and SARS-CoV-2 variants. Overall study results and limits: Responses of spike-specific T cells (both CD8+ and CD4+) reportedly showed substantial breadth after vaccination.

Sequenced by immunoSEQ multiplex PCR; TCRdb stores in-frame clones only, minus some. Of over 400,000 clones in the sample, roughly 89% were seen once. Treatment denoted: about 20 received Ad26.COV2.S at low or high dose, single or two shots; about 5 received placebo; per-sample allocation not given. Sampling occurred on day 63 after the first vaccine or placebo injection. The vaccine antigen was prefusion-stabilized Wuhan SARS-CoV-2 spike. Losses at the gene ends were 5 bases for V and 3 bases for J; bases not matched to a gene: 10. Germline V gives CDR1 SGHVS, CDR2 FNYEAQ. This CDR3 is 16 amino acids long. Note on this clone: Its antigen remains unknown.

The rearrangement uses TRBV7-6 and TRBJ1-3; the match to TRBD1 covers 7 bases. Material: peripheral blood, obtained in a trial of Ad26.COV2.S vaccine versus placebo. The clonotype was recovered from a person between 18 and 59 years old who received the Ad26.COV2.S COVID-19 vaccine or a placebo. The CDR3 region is CASSAVTGRGGNTIYF. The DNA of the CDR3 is TGTGCCAGCAGCGCCGTGACAGGGAGAGGTGGAAACACCATATATTTT.